The rows below give T cell receptor beta chains drawn from one sample of a study of CD8+CD57+ T cells in acquired aplastic anemia. TCRdb recomputed calls from the reads with MiXCR, one row per CDR3 protein. This sample carries around 180,000 distinct CDR3 sequences, roughly 50% of them seen once, and the ten largest clones take roughly 1.8%. The sequencing input was sorted CD4+, CD8+, or CD8+CD57+ T cells (not recorded which) from PBMCs. These receptors all stem from a human donor with aplastic anemia. Each CDR3 is given with its conserved first and last residue.

v_gene	j_gene	CDR3aa
TRBV9	TRBJ2-7	CASSLSRAYEQYF
TRBV12-3/TRBV12-4	TRBJ2-1	CASSWGLASYNEQFF
TRBV6-4	TRBJ2-1	CASSETSLYNEQFF
TRBV3-1	TRBJ1-2	CASSQTGTNGGGYTF
TRBV7-8	TRBJ1-4	CASSWTWATNEKLFF
TRBV19	TRBJ2-3	CASSTRSGGATDTQYF
TRBV12-3/TRBV12-4	TRBJ2-1	CASSLSGNEQFF
TRBV5-1	TRBJ2-2	CASSSGTVNTGELFF
TRBV6-1	TRBJ2-7	CASSEARRGNEQYF
TRBV7-6	TRBJ2-5	CASSSAGEGETQYF
TRBV2	TRBJ1-1	CASSDRAGEDWAFF
TRBV15	TRBJ2-1	CATGISYNEQFF
TRBV20-1	TRBJ2-1	CSARGVNRPYFF
TRBV9	TRBJ1-1	CASSADPGTAFF
TRBV10-1	TRBJ2-7	CARPNKWQGDFSYEQYF
TRBV5-1	TRBJ2-3	CASSRSGLRGLEGTDTQYF